The source of this TCR beta chain is a study of vaccination effects on CD4 cells after COVID-19. General study results and limits: Late after vaccination, infection- and vaccine-induced clones showed marked clonal contraction. The study got few convalescent patients and did not collect any early post-infection timepoints.

Germline trimming cut 4 bases from V and 7 bases from J; bases unmatched to any gene: 15. This CDR3 has 17 amino acids. Germline V gene lookup returns CDR1 MGHRA and CDR2 YSYEKL. A remark on this clone: As yet, its antigen is unknown.

Method: immunoSEQ multiplex PCR; TCRdb's copy keeps in-frame clones and lacks some. The sample yields approximately 24,000 clones, approximately 76% seen once. Viral peptide pool expansion of antigen-specific CD4+ T cells preceded sequencing in the ViraFEST assay. CD4+ T cell isolation took place after 10 days of culture. From March to December 2020, the person had a SARS-CoV-2 infection that was confirmed by PCR. Sequences were derived from CD4+ T cells from PBMCs cultured with SARS-CoV-2 spike peptides, sampled before COVID-19 vaccination. The sequence derives from a human donor who had a prior SARS-CoV-2 infection. The chain is built from TRBV4-1 and TRBJ2-1, with 8 bases matching TRBD2. The CDR3 DNA sequence: TGCGCCAGCAGCCGAGGGGGACTAGTTCCTCAGGTAAATGAGCAGTTCTTC. It is translated as CASSRGGLVPQVNEQFF.